The rows below give T cell receptor beta chains drawn from one sample of a study of Graves' ophthalmopathy and Graves' hyperthyroidism. TCRdb used MiXCR to reprocess the multiplex PCR reads, holding one entry per CDR3 protein. Found here are over 650,000 distinct CDR3 sequences, about 40% of them singletons; the top ten hold over 2.5%. The sequenced sample was peripheral blood. These receptors were obtained from an adult man with Graves' ophthalmopathy. CDR3s include the opening cysteine and the closing phenylalanine or tryptophan. The D gene is left open where the match is weak. Clone sizes are given selectively: once, few, many, or a class where the clone is expanded.

many	TRBV25-1	-	TRBJ1-5	TGTGCCAGCAGTGGAGGAGATAGCAATCAGCCCCAGCATTTT	CASSGGDSNQPQHF
many	TRBV5-1	-	TRBJ1-4	TGCGCCAGCAGCTTGGACAGGGCAAATGAAAAACTGTTTTTT	CASSLDRANEKLFF
many	TRBV5-5	-	TRBJ1-1	TGTGCCAGCAGCTTTCTCGAGAACACTGAAGCTTTCTTT	CASSFLENTEAFF
many	TRBV10-1	-	TRBJ1-1	TGCGCCAGCAGTGTTCTCAAGAACACTGAAGCTTTCTTT	CASSVLKNTEAFF
-	TRBV11-2	-	TRBJ1-6	TGTGCCAGCAGCTTAGCAGGGGAAAATAATTCACCCCTCCACTTT	CASSLAGENNSPLHF
-	TRBV10-3	TRBD2	TRBJ2-5	TGTGCCATCAGTGACTCCCGCGGGGGGCAAGAGACCCAGTACTTC	CAISDSRGGQETQYF
many	TRBV15	-	TRBJ2-5	TGTGCCACCAGCATGATGGGGGCAGTTGAGACCCAGTACTTC	CATSMMGAVETQYF
few	TRBV24-1	-	TRBJ2-5	TGTGCCACCAGTGATTTGGAGGGCAGACAAGAGACCCAGTACTTC	CATSDLEGRQETQYF
-	TRBV2	-	TRBJ1-5	TGCGCCAGCAGCCAAGATTCGTGGGGATATAGCAATCAGCCCCGGCATTTT	CASSQDSWGYSNQPRHF
-	TRBV19	TRBD2	TRBJ2-7	TGTGCCAGTAGTCGGCGGGAGGGCCATGTTCTTAACGAGCAGTACTTC	CASSRREGHVLNEQYF
-	TRBV11-3	-	TRBJ2-7	TGTGCCAGCAGCCGCGGAGGGTCAGGCTACTACGAGCAGTACTTC	CASSRGGSGYYEQYF
-	TRBV6-5	-	TRBJ1-1	TGTGCCAGCAACCCCGGGACACCCACTGAAGCTTTCTTT	CASNPGTPTEAFF
few	TRBV9	TRBD1	TRBJ2-7	TGTGCCAGCAGCGACCCAAAGACAGGGACCCCCTACGAGCAGTACTTC	CASSDPKTGTPYEQYF
-	TRBV14	TRBD1	TRBJ2-7	TGTGCCAGCAGCCAAGATCGGGGGACAGGGGAAGAGCAGTACTTC	CASSQDRGTGEEQYF
-	TRBV5-8	-	TRBJ1-5	TGTGCCAGCAGCCGCAGTGATTATAGCAATCAGCCCCAGCATTTT	CASSRSDYSNQPQHF
many	TRBV11-2	-	TRBJ1-2	TGTGCCAGCAGCCCGGGAGCTCAGGGCATCAATTCCGCTTATGGCTACACCTTC	CASSPGAQGINSAYGYTF
-	TRBV6-1	-	TRBJ1-4	TGTGCCAGCAGAGCACCCGGGGCGGGGGAAAAACTGTTTTTT	CASRAPGAGEKLFF
-	TRBV6-6	-	TRBJ2-7	TGTGCCAGCAGTTACTTAAGGGTTGCCTACGAGCAGTACTTC	CASSYLRVAYEQYF
few	TRBV15	-	TRBJ2-5	TGTGCCACCAGCAGACGATCCATCCAAGAGACCCAGTACTTC	CATSRRSIQETQYF
many	TRBV19	-	TRBJ1-6	TGTGCCAGTACCCGGGGCCTACGGGGTTCACCCCTCCACTTT	CASTRGLRGSPLHF
many	TRBV7-2	TRBD1	TRBJ1-1	TGTGCCAGCAGCTCGGGACAGGGGGCATCTATTGAAGCTTTCTTT	CASSSGQGASIEAFF